These 19 T cell receptor beta chains originate from one sample sequenced in a study of tumor-infiltrating lymphocytes in primary liver carcinoma. From around 18-30 mg of unsorted bulk tissue, DNA and RNA were co-extracted together. Using a constant-region primer together with ProtoScript II reverse transcriptase, TCR beta cDNA was made from approximately 500 ng of total RNA. Slightly modified ARM-PCR served as the procedure for the TCR beta libraries. These libraries came from three rounds of nested multiplex PCR. TRBV1-TRBV30 forward primers paired with a C-beta reverse primer were used in the first two PCR rounds, which ran approximately 10 cycles each. TCRdb called the multiplex PCR reads again in MiXCR, with one record for every CDR3 protein. This table holds about 120,000 distinct CDR3 sequences, about two thirds found once. The sequencing input was tumor-adjacent normal liver tissue. The source is a woman in her fifties or sixties with primary liver carcinoma and hepatitis B virus infection.

Regarding this clonotype: One end of the junction fails to match germline, which may point to a read error. The chain employs TRBV11-2 and TRBJ2-7, with D unclear. The CDR3 loop spans 15 amino acids. From germline, CDR1 is SGHAT and CDR2 FQNNGV. The CDR3 region has the DNA TGTGCCAGTAGCTTATATAGGGCGTTAACCTACGAGCAGTACTTC. It codes for CASSLYRALTYEQYF.

The chain uses TRBV29-1 and TRBJ2-2; 8 bases line up with TRBD2. The CDR3 is 14 residues long. Trimming cost V 7 bases and J 5 bases; bases outside gene matches: 9. Germline V lookup: CDR1 SQVTM, CDR2 ANQGSEA. The CDR3 here is CSAWSGRNTGELFF. The CDR3 DNA follows: TGCAGCGCCTGGAGCGGGAGAAATACCGGGGAGCTGTTTTTT.

Note on this clonotype: A read error may account for a junction end that differs from germline. The V and J genes are TRBV29-1 and TRBJ2-1; D may be TRBD1 (5 bases). Germline CDR1 and CDR2: SQVTM and ANQGSEA. The CDR3 is 14 residues long. The chain's CDR3 is CGVVLEGRGNEQFF. The CDR3 coding sequence is TGCGGCGTTGTCCTGGAAGGTAGGGGAAATGAGCAGTTCTTC.

Remarks on this clonotype: The junction and the germline gene differ at one end; a read error may be behind it. The rearrangement uses TRBV12-3 or TRBV12-4 and TRBJ2-5, with 11 positions matching TRBD1. This CDR3 region has 14 residues. CDR3 DNA sequence: TGTGCCAGCAGTCTCCTCGGACAGGGGGCCACAATGGACTTC. It is translated as CASSLLGQGATMDF.

This clonotype was seen many times. The V gene is TRBV21-1, the J gene TRBJ1-3; TRBD1, as called in the table, went unchecked against the DNA. TRBV21-1 is annotated as a pseudogene. This CDR3 spans 18 amino acids. The CDR3 sequence is CASSKGRDRVFVGNTIYF. The CDR3 DNA reads TGTGCCAGCAGCAAAGGGAGGGACAGGGTATTTGTCGGAAACACCATATATTTT.

Worth noting for this clonotype: A much bigger clone sits one base away, suggesting this may be a read error. The chain has TRBV20-1 and TRBJ2-3, with D possibly being TRBD1 or TRBD2 (7 bases each). Germline CDR1 and CDR2: DFQATT and SNEGSKA (reference sequence). The CDR3 spans 13 residues. The CDR3 DNA follows: TGCAGTGCTCAGGGCAGCGGGACAGAAACGCAGTATTTT. Protein product: CSAQGSGTETQYF.

The chain employs TRBV29-1 and TRBJ1-1; D not resolved. V was shortened by 5 bases and J by 1 base, with 17 bases between the two germline ends. The CDR3 spans 15 residues. The germline V gene has CDR1 SQVTM and CDR2 ANQGSEA. DNA of the CDR3: TGCAGCGTTTGCCAAACCCGGATAGGGAACACTGAAGCTTTCTTT. Protein: CSVCQTRIGNTEAFF.

This clonotype was observed at least ten times. The chain combines TRBV5-1 with TRBJ1-1, with a weak D call TRBD1 (5 bases). V lost 2 bases to trimming and J lost 0 bases, with 11 bases between them. Germline lookup yields CDR1 SGHRS and CDR2 YFSETQ. The CDR3 sequence is 15 residues long. The CDR3 DNA follows: TGCGCCAGCAGCTTTGCGGGGGGTTTGAACACTGAAGCTTTCTTT. Translating gives CASSFAGGLNTEAFF. The whole variable domain, remainder taken from reference TRBV5-1 and TRBJ1-1, is KAGVTQTPRYLIKTRGQQVTLSCSPISGHRSVSWYQQTPGQGLQFLFEYFSETQRNKGNFPGRFSGRQFSNSRSEMNVSTLELGDSALYLCASSFAGGLNTEAFFGQGTRLTVV.

The V and J genes are TRBV7-9 and TRBJ2-7; TRBD1 is a possible D gene (6 bases). This CDR3 is 16 amino acids long. Germline V lookup: CDR1 SEHNR, CDR2 FQNEAQ (reference sequence). V lost 3 bases to trimming and J lost 4 bases, with 19 bases between them. The CDR3 sequence: CASSLQETTGAYEQYF. CDR3 nucleotide sequence: TGTGCCAGCAGCTTGCAGGAGACGACAGGCGCGTACGAGCAGTACTTC.

V gene TRBV12-3 or TRBV12-4 combines with J gene TRBJ2-3; 7 nucleotides line up with TRBD2. CDR3 length equals 16 residues. CDR3 bases: TGTGTCAGTAGTTTAAGGGCGGCGGGAGCCACAGATACGCAGTATTTT. Translated: CVSSLRAAGATDTQYF.

Details on this clonotype: At one end the junction does not follow the germline gene, possibly because of a read error. The chain uses TRBV14 and TRBJ1-1; D unresolved. This CDR3 is built from 13 residues. Germline values: CDR1 SGHDN, CDR2 FVKESK. As DNA, the CDR3 is TGTGCCAGCAGCACGTCTCGGAACACTGAAACTTTCTTT. It translates to CASSTSRNTETFF.

The chain is built from TRBV6-5 and TRBJ2-7; no firm D call. The V and J ends lost 8 bases and 11 bases respectively, with 19 bases between them. The length of the CDR3 is 12 residues. Germline values: CDR1 MNHEY, CDR2 SVGAGI. The CDR3 DNA reads as TGTGCCAGCTTAGGACCAGCCTACAAGAAGTACTTC. It yields the protein CASLGPAYKKYF.

V usage is TRBV7-3 and J usage is TRBJ2-7, with 8 bases matching TRBD1. This CDR3 spans 14 amino acids. V lost 5 bases to trimming and J lost 5 bases; unmatched junction nucleotides: 8. Germline CDR1 and CDR2: SGHTA and FQGTGA. In DNA, the CDR3 is TGTGCCAGCAGCCCCCGGCAGGGGGCGAACGAGCAGTACTTC. Amino acid sequence: CASSPRQGANEQYF.

About this clonotype: Because it lacks the conserved phenylalanine or tryptophan at the end, this CDR3 is likely a read error. The V call is TRBV4-1, the J call TRBJ2-7; no firm D call. The V gene lost 7 bases and the J gene lost 4 bases, with 20 bases spanning the gap. The CDR3 is made up of 15 amino acids. Germline V gives CDR1 MGHRA, CDR2 YSYEKL. CDR3 sequence reads: CASTQSNRRNYEQYS. The CDR3 DNA reads TGCGCCAGCACCCAGTCTAACCGGAGAAATTACGAGCAGTACTCC.

The V call is TRBV7-8, the J call TRBJ2-7; D tentatively fits TRBD1 or TRBD2 (6 bases each). The V and J ends lost 5 bases and 3 bases respectively, with 26 bases between them. The CDR3 is 18 residues long. Germline loops: CDR1 SGHVS, CDR2 FQNEAQ. The CDR3 is CASSLNRQSGRGLYEQYF. Written as DNA, the CDR3 is TGTGCCAGCAGCCTCAATCGTCAGTCGGGCAGGGGACTCTACGAGCAGTACTTC.

This clonotype was seen ten or more times. This chain uses TRBV5-1 with TRBJ2-1; 7 bases are shared with TRBD2. Germline CDR1 and CDR2: SGHRS and YFSETQ. J was trimmed by 7 bases and V by 2 bases; bases with no gene match: 12. The CDR3 is 16 amino acids. The DNA for the CDR3 is TGCGCCAGCAGCTTCTATTGGGGGGGTAGAGAGAATGAGCAGTTCTTC. Translated: CASSFYWGGRENEQFF.

With regard to this clonotype: A read error may account for a junction end that differs from germline. The rearrangement joins TRBV10-3 to TRBJ2-5; weak D call: TRBD2 (6 bases). This CDR3 contains 18 residues. CDR1 ENHRY and CDR2 SYGVKD come from the germline V gene. In DNA, the CDR3 is TGTACCATCAGTGAGTCGGAACCGGGAGAGGGCTTCGGAGAGACCCAGTACTTC. It is translated as CTISESEPGEGFGETQYF.

In the case of this clonotype: The junction does not match germline at one end; this may be a read error. This chain joins TRBV12-3 or TRBV12-4 and TRBJ2-2, with D tentatively TRBD1 or TRBD2 (7 bases each). The CDR3 covers 16 residues. The CDR3 DNA sequence: TGTGCCGGCAGTTTCATGGCAGGGGGGGTCATCGGGGAGCTGTTTTTT. Its translation: CAGSFMAGGVIGELFF.

With respect to this clonotype: The conserved final phenylalanine or tryptophan is absent from the CDR3, which likely points to a read error. The chain is built from TRBV10-3 and TRBJ2-2, with TRBD2 matching over 7 bases. The CDR3 runs 18 residues. Germline V CDR1 and CDR2: ENHRY, SYGVKD. Trimming removed 1 base from V and 0 bases from J; junction bases left unmatched: 8. CDR3 loop: CAISEFGLERTNTGELFI. CDR3 nucleotide sequence: TGTGCCATCAGTGAGTTCGGACTAGAGAGGACGAACACCGGGGAGCTGTTTATT.